A selection of T cell receptor beta chains follows, all from one sample in a study of T cell responses to AZD1222 COVID-19 vaccine. The assay was immunoSEQ multiplex PCR, and TCRdb's table has in-frame clones only and misses some. Among 95,000 to 150,000 clones listed, approximately 90% were seen once. This sample comprised peripheral blood, obtained on day 0 of AZD1222 vaccination. These receptors originate from an adult in good health. CDR3s include the opening cysteine and the closing phenylalanine or tryptophan. D genes are given only for firm matches. Clone size is not always given. Where it is, it says once, few, many or a class for expanded clones.

j_call,cdr3_length,v_call,d_call,clone_size,cdr3_nt,cdr3_aa
TRBJ1-3,17,TRBV7-2,-,-,TGTGCCAGCAGCCCCCGTTCAGACCCGAGCTCTGGAAACACCATATATTTT,CASSPRSDPSSGNTIYF
TRBJ1-2,12,TRBV15,-,-,TGTGCCACCAGGTCTGGGAGCTATGGCTACACCTTC,CATRSGSYGYTF
TRBJ1-5,15,TRBV24-1,-,once,TGTGCCACCAGTGAAGGGGGGCTAGGCAATCAGCCCCAGCATTTT,CATSEGGLGNQPQHF
TRBJ2-2,14,TRBV27,-,-,TGTGCCAGCAGTTTATCGATGCTTTTCGGGGAGCTGTTTTTT,CASSLSMLFGELFF
TRBJ2-3,15,TRBV3-1/TRBV3-2,-,-,TGTGCCAGCAGCCCAGGGGGGTCACACGCAGATACGCAGTATTTT,CASSPGGSHADTQYF
TRBJ1-1,13,TRBV7-2,-,-,TGTGCCAGCAGCTTATCAGGGAACACTGAAGCTTTCTTT,CASSLSGNTEAFF
TRBJ1-5,14,TRBV2,TRBD1,-,TGTGCCAGCAGTCCCGGACAGGGACATCAGCCCCAGCATTTT,CASSPGQGHQPQHF
TRBJ1-5,14,TRBV2,-,-,TGTGCCAGCAAGGTCGGGTATGGCAATCAGCCCCAGCATTTT,CASKVGYGNQPQHF
TRBJ2-7,13,TRBV6-5,-,once,TGTGCCAGCAGTTCACAGGGTACGAACGAGCAGTACTTC,CASSSQGTNEQYF
TRBJ1-1,13,TRBV24-1,-,-,TGTGCCACCAGGGACACGCGGAAGGACGAAGCTTTCTTT,CATRDTRKDEAFF
TRBJ1-5,17,TRBV28,TRBD1,-,TGTGCCAGCAGCCTGACAGGGGGCGCGGATAGCAATCAGCCCCAGCATTTT,CASSLTGGADSNQPQHF
TRBJ1-2,16,TRBV7-8,-,-,TGTGCCAGCAGCCCTCGCAGGGACTTCGCTAACTATGGCTACACCTTC,CASSPRRDFANYGYTF
TRBJ1-4,14,TRBV6-2/TRBV6-3,-,-,TGTGCCAGCAGCGGGACACGGATGGATGAAAAACTGTTTTTT,CASSGTRMDEKLFF
TRBJ1-6,15,TRBV5-4,-,-,TGTGCCAGCAGCTTTCTAAACGCTAATAATTCACCCCTCCACTTT,CASSFLNANNSPLHF
TRBJ2-7,15,TRBV5-4,-,-,TGTGCCAGCAGCTCGCCTGACCTGAGCTCCTACGAGCAGTACTTC,CASSSPDLSSYEQYF
TRBJ1-2,15,TRBV25-1,-,-,TGTGCCAGCTTAGCCGACAGGTTGCCCCCCTATGGCTACACCTTC,CASLADRLPPYGYTF
TRBJ1-1,16,TRBV4-1,TRBD1,-,TGCGCCAGCAGCCAGCGGCCAGGGGGCGGTGGGACTGAAGCTTTCTTT,CASSQRPGGGGTEAFF
TRBJ2-7,15,TRBV6-1,TRBD1,-,TGTGCCAGCAGTGAACCACAGGGGAAACTCTACGAGCAGTACTTC,CASSEPQGKLYEQYF
TRBJ2-1,12,TRBV4-2,-,once,TGTGCCAGCAGCCTCGACCGAGGTGAGCAGTTCTTC,CASSLDRGEQFF
TRBJ1-2,15,TRBV5-6,-,-,TGTGCCAGCAGCTTGGAACAGAGAAATAACTATGGCTACACCTTC,CASSLEQRNNYGYTF
TRBJ2-6,16,TRBV18,-,-,TGTGCCAGCTCACCACGTAAGGGGGCTGGGGCCAACGTCCTGACTTTC,CASSPRKGAGANVLTF
TRBJ2-5,15,TRBV7-2,-,-,TGTGCCAGCAGCTCACGACCGGGGCCCAAGGAGACCCAGTACTTC,CASSSRPGPKETQYF
TRBJ1-5,16,TRBV6-1,TRBD1,-,TGTGCCAGCAGTGAAGGAGGGACAGGGGGCTGGCAGCCCCAGCATTTT,CASSEGGTGGWQPQHF
TRBJ1-1,14,TRBV9,-,-,TGTGCCAGCAGCGTAAGCATCTCGAACACTGAAGCTTTCTTT,CASSVSISNTEAFF
TRBJ1-5,13,TRBV24-1,-,once,TGTGCCACCAGTGATGGTAGCAATCAGCCCCAGCATTTT,CATSDGSNQPQHF
TRBJ1-3,16,TRBV6-5,-,-,TGTGCCAGCAGTTCAGGGACAACCACCTCTGGAAACACCATATATTTT,CASSSGTTTSGNTIYF
TRBJ2-7,20,TRBV4-1,TRBD2,-,TGCGCCAGCAGCCAAGTGGCAACTAGCGGGGGGGCAAGTATGGTCTACGAGCAGTACTTC,CASSQVATSGGASMVYEQYF
TRBJ2-1,16,TRBV5-1,TRBD2,-,TGCGCCAGCAGCCAGGCCATGCGGGGGGCCGGGAATGAGCAGTTCTTC,CASSQAMRGAGNEQFF